The 21 T cell receptor beta chains listed next were all sequenced from one sample in a study of technical replicates of blood from several donors. Method: immunoSEQ multiplex PCR; TCRdb's copy keeps in-frame clones and lacks some. Of around 67,000 clones listed, roughly 89% are singletons. Sequencing input: T cells isolated from PBMCs. The receptors shown here come from a human donor in good health.

The chain recombines TRBV5-6 with TRBJ2-7, with TRBD1 as a possible D gene (5 bases). Trimming left V 5 bases short and J 5 bases short, with 11 bases between. Germline CDR1 is SGHDT and CDR2 is YYEEEE. CDR3 length: 12 residues. The CDR3 spells CASRWAGNEQYF. The DNA of the CDR3 is TGTGCCAGCAGGTGGGCAGGGAACGAGCAGTACTTC.

This clone was seen only once. The chain has TRBV7-9 and TRBJ1-1; no definite D call. Trimming removed 3 bases at V and 2 bases at J, with 4 bases between. Germline CDR1 and CDR2: SEHNR and FQNEAQ (reference sequence). The CDR3 loop spans 12 amino acids. The CDR3 DNA is TGTGCCAGCAGCTTCCCTAACACTGAAGCTTTCTTT. This gives the protein CASSFPNTEAFF.

Turning to this clone: The germline gene is not matched at one end of the junction; a read error may be the cause. The chain uses TRBV7-7 and TRBJ2-7, with D tentatively TRBD1 (5 bases). This CDR3 contains 17 residues. Looked up from germline, CDR1 is SSHAT and CDR2 is FNYEAQ (reference sequence). CDR3 residues: CASSLNFGPGKVSEQYF. DNA for the CDR3: TGTGCTAGCAGCTTAAATTTTGGGCCAGGGAAAGTTTCCGAGCAGTACTTC.

DNA for the CDR3: TGCGCCAGCAGCCAAATCGGGTCAGATACGCAGTATTTT. It yields the protein CASSQIGSDTQYF. V and J are TRBV4-1 and TRBJ2-3; no clear D. V was cut by 2 bases and J by 4 bases, with 7 bases left in between. The CDR3 length is 13 residues. Germline-derived CDR1 and CDR2 are MGHRA and YSYEKL.

This clone came up once. In DNA, the CDR3 is TGTGCCAGCAGCGCGGAAGGACAGGCCTACGAGCAGTACTTC. Translation: CASSAEGQAYEQYF. The chain recombines TRBV5-8 with TRBJ2-7, with 7 positions matching TRBD1. V trimming: 4 bases; J trimming: 2 bases; junction bases outside the gene matches: 6. The CDR3 is 14 amino acids. Per the germline V gene, CDR1 is SGHTS and CDR2 is YDEGEE.

The chain links TRBV29-1 to TRBJ1-2, with a weak D call TRBD1 (5 bases). The CDR3 is made up of 13 amino acids. Per the germline V gene, CDR1 is SQVTM and CDR2 is ANQGSEA. Trimming cost V 7 bases and J 7 bases, with 19 bases left between them. CDR3 DNA sequence: TGCAGCGACTCTGGGGCGACAGCTGGTGGCTACACCTTC. Its protein is CSDSGATAGGYTF.

This chain connects TRBV9 to TRBJ2-5, with D perhaps matching TRBD1 (5 bases). Germline CDR1 is SGDLS and CDR2 is YYNGEE. The CDR3 spans 14 residues. Trimming pared 1 base from V and 5 bases from J, leaving 12 bases between. CDR3 amino acids: CASSVQGTRETQYF. For the CDR3, the DNA is TGTGCCAGCAGCGTACAGGGAACGAGGGAGACCCAGTACTTC.

The genes are TRBV9 and TRBJ1-2; D gene unclear. Germline loops: CDR1 SGDLS, CDR2 YYNGEE. Trimming cost V 0 bases and J 3 bases, with 9 bases left between them. The CDR3 sequence is 14 residues long. CDR3 loop: CASSVAAGYYGYTF. CDR3 DNA sequence: TGTGCCAGCAGCGTAGCGGCCGGGTACTATGGCTACACCTTC.

This clone occurred once. The chain combines TRBV6-5 with TRBJ2-2; 8 bases match TRBD2. The CDR3 is 13 residues long. Germline V CDR1 and CDR2: MNHEY, SVGAGI. After removal of 5 bases from V and 6 bases from J, the junction contained 2 bases not matched to a gene. The CDR3: CASSVAGPGELFF. Here the CDR3 DNA reads TGTGCCAGCAGTGTAGCGGGACCCGGGGAGCTGTTTTTT.

This chain uses TRBV9 with TRBJ2-1; 8 nucleotides line up with TRBD2. This CDR3 is 17 amino acids long. Germline values: CDR1 SGDLS, CDR2 YYNGEE. Trimming cost V 3 bases and J 0 bases; bases outside gene matches: 8. This CDR3 reads CASSGASGWSSYNEQFF. CDR3 DNA sequence: TGTGCCAGCAGCGGGGCTAGCGGGTGGTCCTCCTACAATGAGCAGTTCTTC. Using reference TRBV9 and TRBJ2-1 for the parts outside the CDR3, the full variable domain is DSGVTQTPKHLITATGQRVTLRCSPRSGDLSVYWYQQSLDQGLQFLIQYYNGEERAKGNILERFSAQQFPDLHSELNLSSLELGDSALYFCASSGASGWSSYNEQFFGPGTRLTVL.

This clone has more than one count but fewer than ten. V gene TRBV15 combines with J gene TRBJ2-2; possible D gene TRBD2, 5 bases. CDR3 length: 15 amino acids. V lost 0 bases and J lost 6, with 11 bases in between. The germline gives CDR1 LNHNV, CDR2 YYDKDF (reference sequence). CDR3 region: CATSRDLLASGELFF. The CDR3 DNA follows: TGTGCCACCAGCAGAGATCTGCTAGCCTCCGGGGAGCTGTTTTTT.

The V call is TRBV19, the J call TRBJ1-2; no clear D gene. This CDR3 is built from 16 residues. With 4 bases removed from V and 6 bases from J, the gap between germline ends came to 21 bases. CDR1 is LNHDA, CDR2 SQIVND, per germline (reference sequence). In nucleotides, the CDR3 is TGTGCCAGTAGTACGGTTACTGCCCTCTACCTCCATGGCTACACCTTC. Amino acid sequence: CASSTVTALYLHGYTF.

The V and J genes are TRBV19 and TRBJ1-5; 9 bases align to TRBD1. This CDR3 has 15 residues. Unmatched junction bases numbered 7, after V lost 7 bases and J lost 3 bases. Germline CDR1 LNHDA, CDR2 SQIVND (reference sequence). CDR3: CASKTWTGDNQPQHF. The CDR3, as DNA: TGTGCCAGTAAAACGTGGACAGGGGACAATCAGCCCCAGCATTTT.

V usage is TRBV5-5 and J usage is TRBJ1-1; 9 positions match TRBD1. Germline V gene lookup returns CDR1 SGHKS and CDR2 YYEKEE (reference sequence). The CDR3 extends over 17 amino acids. V lost 3 bases to trimming and J lost 6 bases; unmatched junction nucleotides: 15. The CDR3 coding sequence is TGTGCCAGCAGCTATTCAATATGGACAGGGGTTAGCTCTGAAGCTTTCTTT. Encoded protein: CASSYSIWTGVSSEAFF.

This sequence joins TRBV30 and TRBJ2-7; D ambiguous. Germline values: CDR1 GTSNPN, CDR2 SVGIG (reference sequence). The germline V and J ends were trimmed by 2 bases and 2 bases, with 10 bases remaining between them. The CDR3 is made up of 13 amino acids. Written as DNA, the CDR3 is TGTGCCTGGAGTAAGAGCGCGGCCTACGAGCAGTACTTC. Translation: CAWSKSAAYEQYF.

The V call is TRBV2, the J call TRBJ2-5; 9 bases match TRBD2. This CDR3 region has 17 residues. After removal of 4 bases from V and 1 base from J, the junction contained 10 bases not matched to a gene. Germline CDR1 is SNHLY and CDR2 is FYNNEI. Here the CDR3 reads CASSVYIAGALQETQYF. The CDR3, as DNA: TGTGCCAGCAGTGTCTATATAGCGGGAGCCCTCCAAGAGACCCAGTACTTC. Based on the CDR3 plus reference TRBV2 and TRBJ2-5, the full variable domain is EPEVTQTPSHQVTQMGQEVILRCVPISNHLYFYWYRQILGQKVEFLVSFYNNEISEKSEIFDDQFSVERPDGSNFTLKIRSTKLEDSAMYFCASSVYIAGALQETQYFGPGTRLLVL.

This chain links TRBV6-5 with TRBJ2-7; 7 nucleotides agree with TRBD1. Germline loops: CDR1 MNHEY, CDR2 SVGAGI. This CDR3 spans 14 amino acids. The V segment lost 6 bases and the J segment 2 bases; nucleotides outside the gene matches: 7. CDR3 bases: TGTGCCAGCAGACACCGGACAGGTGCCTACGAGCAGTACTTC. Translated, it gives CASRHRTGAYEQYF.

The rearrangement uses TRBV9 and TRBJ2-7; D is unclear. This CDR3 comprises 16 residues. Germline CDR1 reads SGDLS; CDR2 reads YYNGEE. Trimming removed 2 bases at V and 7 bases at J, with 22 bases between. The DNA for the CDR3 is TGTGCCAGCAGCGTCCTTCAGACACTTGACATACGTGAGCAGTACTTC. Translated, it gives CASSVLQTLDIREQYF.

This clone was picked up one time. The rearrangement links TRBV7-9 to TRBJ2-7; 10 bases align to TRBD2. CDR3 length: 13 residues. Germline V gives CDR1 SEHNR, CDR2 FQNEAQ (reference sequence). The trim removed 4 bases at V and 4 bases at J, leaving 1 base unmatched. CDR3 DNA: TGTGCCAGCAGCTCTAGCGGGAGTTACGAGCAGTACTTC. This sequence encodes CASSSSGSYEQYF.

This clone has more than one count but fewer than ten. The chain couples TRBV27 to TRBJ1-2; D is ambiguous. CDR1 MNHEY and CDR2 SMNVEV come from the germline V gene (reference sequence). This CDR3 has 15 amino acids. V was cut by 0 bases and J by 1 base, with 9 bases left in between. CDR3: CASSLSPGNNYGYTF. CDR3 DNA sequence: TGTGCCAGCAGTTTATCCCCCGGGAATAACTATGGCTACACCTTC.

The chain's CDR3 is CASALDTYEQYF. The CDR3 region has the DNA TGTGCTAGTGCCCTGGACACCTACGAGCAGTACTTC. V is TRBV12-5 and J is TRBJ2-7, with D possibly matching TRBD1 (5 bases). The CDR3 runs 12 residues. V was trimmed by 7 bases and J by 2 bases, leaving 9 bases between them. Per germline, CDR1 LGHNT and CDR2 FRNRAP.